The 17 T cell receptor beta chains presented below share a single source sample, sequenced in a study of Ad26.COV2.S vaccination and SARS-CoV-2 variants. The treatment was: 15 to 20 received Ad26.COV2.S at low or high dose, single or two shots; 5 received placebo; per-sample allocation not given. Samples were taken on day 63 after the first vaccine or placebo injection. The repertoire was sequenced with immunoSEQ multiplex PCR; TCRdb's copy has only in-frame clones and lacks some. The sample includes just under 250,000 clones, approximately 87% of them seen just once. Sequences were derived from peripheral blood, sampled in a trial of Ad26.COV2.S vaccine versus placebo. The receptor source for this set is a person aged 18-65 years who received the Ad26.COV2.S COVID-19 vaccine or a placebo.

This clone is a singleton in its sample. This sequence joins TRBV7-9 and TRBJ2-3; TRBD2 aligns across 7 bases. After removal of 5 bases from V and 8 bases from J, the junction contained 10 bases not matched to a gene. The CDR3 spans 14 residues. Germline V gene sequence: CDR1 SEHNR, CDR2 FQNEAQ (reference sequence). CDR3 coding DNA: TGTGCCAGCAGCGGCCGGGACTACGACCGTACGCAGTATTTT. Protein sequence: CASSGRDYDRTQYF.

V gene TRBV5-6 combines with J gene TRBJ2-2; the match to TRBD1 covers 8 bases. Germline trimming cut 3 bases from V and 7 bases from J; bases unmatched to any gene: 11. The CDR3 loop spans 16 amino acids. Looked up from germline, CDR1 is SGHDT and CDR2 is YYEEEE. The CDR3 DNA is TGTGCCAGCAGCTCCCTGGACAGGGAATATAGCGGGGAGCTGTTTTTT. Amino acid sequence: CASSSLDREYSGELFF.

This clone occurred once. The chain carries TRBV14 and TRBJ1-4, with unresolved D. The CDR3 consists of 15 residues. V was shortened by 4 bases and J by 2 bases, with 11 bases between the two germline ends. The germline CDR1 and CDR2 sequences are SGHDN and FVKESK. The CDR3 DNA reads TGTGCCAGCAGCCCCCGGGCGACGACTAATGAAAAACTGTTTTTT. This translates into CASSPRATTNEKLFF.

The rearrangement links TRBV25-1 to TRBJ2-2; the match to TRBD1 covers 11 bases. Unmatched junction bases numbered 3, after V lost 5 bases and J lost 4 bases. Germline CDR1 is MGHDK and CDR2 is SYGVNS. The CDR3 is made up of 15 amino acids. The CDR3 DNA follows: TGTGCCAGCAGTCTAGGGACAGGGGGCACCGGGGAGCTGTTTTTT. This translates into CASSLGTGGTGELFF.

The CDR3 reads CASSLTSGGAGELFF. The CDR3 DNA reads TGTGCCAGCAGTCTGACTAGCGGGGGTGCGGGGGAGCTGTTTTTT. This chain connects TRBV6-5 to TRBJ2-2; TRBD2 aligns across 12 bases. Germline trimming cut 5 bases from V and 8 bases from J; bases unmatched to any gene: 6. Looked up from germline, CDR1 is MNHEY and CDR2 is SVGAGI. This CDR3 spans 15 amino acids.

This sequence joins TRBV4-3 and TRBJ1-6, with D maybe TRBD1 (5 bases). The length of the CDR3 is 17 residues. The V and J ends lost 0 bases and 10 bases respectively, with 19 bases between them. Germline values: CDR1 LGHNA, CDR2 YSLEER. This CDR3 reads CASSQDRRGVGNSPLHF. The CDR3 bases are TGCGCCAGCAGCCAAGATCGTCGGGGGGTGGGTAACTCACCCCTCCACTTT.

The chain couples TRBV5-4 to TRBJ2-2, with 7 bases matching TRBD1. Germline values: CDR1 SGHNT, CDR2 YYREEE (reference sequence). V shed 5 bases, J shed 0 bases, and the junction held 10 bases outside the gene matches. The CDR3 is 17 residues long. CDR3 DNA: TGTGCCAGCAGTCCGCGAAACAGGGGCCCGAACACCGGGGAGCTGTTTTTT. Its protein product is CASSPRNRGPNTGELFF.

The chain carries TRBV6-5 and TRBJ1-4; D gene uncertain. Germline V gene lookup returns CDR1 MNHEY and CDR2 SVGAGI. The CDR3 has 13 amino acids. V was clipped by 6 bases and J by 7 bases, with 12 bases between them. Written as DNA, the CDR3 is TGTGCCAGCAGCCCGATCGGAACTGAAAAACTGTTTTTT. It encodes CASSPIGTEKLFF.

This chain joins TRBV5-1 and TRBJ2-1, with D possibly being TRBD1 or TRBD2 (6 bases each). The V end lost 0 bases, the J end lost 4 bases, and 11 bases lay between the germline ends. CDR1 SGHRS and CDR2 YFSETQ come from the germline V gene. The CDR3 is made up of 15 amino acids. The chain's CDR3 is CASSLGGGLYNEQFF. The CDR3 region has the DNA TGCGCCAGCAGCTTGGGAGGGGGGCTGTACAATGAGCAGTTCTTC.

The J gene is TRBJ1-2, the V gene TRBV28; D gene unclear. Germline V gene data show CDR1 as MDHEN and CDR2 as SYDVKM. CDR3 length: 14 residues. The ends were cut back, 2 bases at V and 4 bases at J, with 11 bases in the middle. In DNA, the CDR3 is TGTGCCAGCAGTTTACAGACCCCAGGCTATGGCTACACCTTC. This gives the protein CASSLQTPGYGYTF.

The chain couples TRBV5-1 to TRBJ2-5; 10 nucleotides line up with TRBD1. Germline CDR1 SGHRS, CDR2 YFSETQ. The CDR3 consists of 15 residues. Trimming at V came to 3 bases and at J to 5 bases, leaving 7 bases not matched to a gene. CDR3 sequence: CASSSGTGAGETQYF. Here the CDR3 DNA reads TGCGCCAGCAGCTCCGGGACAGGGGCTGGTGAGACCCAGTACTTC.

The rearrangement links TRBV5-1 to TRBJ2-7, with TRBD1 as a possible D gene (6 bases). V lost 0 bases, J lost 5 bases, and 15 bases lay in between. The length of the CDR3 is 15 residues. Germline CDR1 SGHRS, CDR2 YFSETQ. CDR3 loop: CASSLDLIEGDEQYF. CDR3 sequence (DNA): TGCGCCAGCAGCTTGGATCTTATCGAGGGGGACGAGCAGTACTTC.

This clone was counted only a few times. The chain is built from TRBV3-1 (or the pseudogene TRBV3-2) and TRBJ1-1, with D tentatively TRBD1 (5 bases). CDR3 length equals 18 residues. Germline CDR1 and CDR2: LGHDT and YNNKEL (reference sequence). With 0 bases removed from V and 0 bases from J, the gap between germline ends came to 17 bases. The CDR3 DNA sequence: TGTGCCAGCAGCCAAGAAGCGACAGCAGCAATCATGAACACTGAAGCTTTCTTT. This codes for CASSQEATAAIMNTEAFF.

The J gene is TRBJ2-1, the V gene TRBV21-1; TRBD2 is the table's D call, not checked against the DNA. TRBV21-1 is a pseudogene locus. The CDR3 is 18 residues long. The CDR3 nucleotides are TGTGCCAGCAGCAAAGCCGGGCAGCGGACGAGCTCCTACAATGAGCAGTTCTTC. It encodes CASSKAGQRTSSYNEQFF.

This clone was recorded once. The V and J genes are TRBV10-3 and TRBJ2-3, with D unclear. Germline V CDR1 and CDR2: ENHRY, SYGVKD. This CDR3 contains 14 residues. V was trimmed by 6 bases and J by 4 bases, leaving 14 bases between them. The CDR3 spells CAIRPGGSADTQYF. The CDR3 DNA reads TGTGCCATCAGACCCGGCGGAAGCGCAGATACGCAGTATTTT.

This clone was seen a single time. The chain links TRBV28 to TRBJ1-2; possibly TRBD1 for D (5 bases). With 1 base removed from V and 7 bases from J, the gap between germline ends came to 19 bases. CDR1 is MDHEN, CDR2 SYDVKM, per germline. This CDR3 region has 16 residues. CDR3 in DNA: TGTGCCAGCAGTTTATTCAGAGGGGCCTCAGACCCTGGCTACACCTTC. Amino acid sequence: CASSLFRGASDPGYTF.

The V gene is TRBV13, the J gene TRBJ2-7; 7 bases map to TRBD1. The CDR3 runs to 15 residues. With 5 bases clipped from V and 2 bases from J, the junction kept 9 bases outside the gene matches. Germline CDR1 PRHDT, CDR2 FYEKMQ (reference sequence). CDR3 DNA sequence: TGTGCCAGCAGCCGTATCGAGACAGGGACCTACGAGCAGTACTTC. Protein sequence: CASSRIETGTYEQYF. Together with reference TRBV13 and TRBJ2-7, the CDR3 gives the full variable domain: AAGVIQSPRHLIKEKRETATLKCYPIPRHDTVYWYQQGPGQDPQFLISFYEKMQSDKGSIPDRFSAQQFSDYHSELNMSSLELGDSALYFCASSRIETGTYEQYFGPGTRLTVT.